Each of the 23 T cell receptor beta chains below was sequenced from the same sample in a study of blood T cell repertoires in COVID-19. Here immunoSEQ multiplex PCR was the method, and the copy in TCRdb shows in-frame clones only, minus some. The sample has 200,000 to 300,000 clones, just under 85% seen once; the top ten hold roughly a tenth. The sequencing sample was made of peripheral blood. These receptors were taken from a woman aged 80 or older with acute or convalescent COVID-19.

This sequence joins TRBV15 and TRBJ1-1; no clear D. There are 16 residues in the CDR3. V lost 1 base to trimming and J lost 1 base, with 13 bases between them. Germline lookup yields CDR1 LNHNV and CDR2 YYDKDF (reference sequence). For the CDR3, the DNA is TGTGCCACCAGCAGAGGTGAGGGCAGCCGGAACACTGAAGCTTTCTTT. This encodes CATSRGEGSRNTEAFF.

This rearrangement joins TRBV29-1 to TRBJ2-7, with D maybe TRBD1 (5 bases). The CDR3 runs to 13 residues. The V end lost 7 bases, the J end lost 2 bases, and 15 bases lay between the germline ends. Germline lookup yields CDR1 SQVTM and CDR2 ANQGSEA. The DNA of the CDR3 is TGCAGCGCCTCAGGGATCATGGCCTACGAGCAGTACTTC. Its translation is CSASGIMAYEQYF.

This sequence joins TRBV5-6 and TRBJ1-6, with D possibly TRBD1 on 5 matching bases. The CDR3 spans 14 residues. Germline V lookup: CDR1 SGHDT, CDR2 YYEEEE. V dropped 2 bases and J dropped 7 bases, with 10 bases sitting between them. DNA for the CDR3: TGTGCCAGCAGCTTCAGGGAGGGGAATTCACCCCTCCACTTT. It yields the protein CASSFREGNSPLHF.

The chain joins TRBV27 to TRBJ1-3; D call uncertain. Germline CDR1 and CDR2: MNHEY and SMNVEV (reference sequence). The CDR3 is 14 amino acids. V lost 8 bases and J lost 6, with 17 bases in between. CDR3 nucleotide sequence: TGTGCCAGCTCCCCCGCCGCCGGGTCAAACACCATATATTTT. Translating it yields CASSPAAGSNTIYF.

The sample holds one count of this clone. J is TRBJ2-2 and V is TRBV6-5; D call uncertain. The CDR3 length is 13 residues. The V gene lost 6 bases and the J gene lost 6 bases, with 11 bases spanning the gap. Germline-derived CDR1 and CDR2 are MNHEY and SVGAGI. In DNA, the CDR3 is TGTGCCAGCAGCCCGGTCGGGTCCGGGGAGCTGTTTTTT. This encodes CASSPVGSGELFF.

The J gene is TRBJ1-5, the V gene TRBV6-5; TRBD1 is a possible D gene (5 bases). The CDR3 loop spans 14 amino acids. The V gene's germline CDR1 is MNHEY and CDR2 SVGAGI. V lost 8 bases and J lost 3, with 14 bases in between. The DNA for the CDR3 is TGTGCCAGCCAGGGTCAGGGCGACAATCAGCCCCAGCATTTT. This sequence encodes CASQGQGDNQPQHF.

This chain uses TRBV9 with TRBJ2-7, with D maybe TRBD2 (5 bases). CDR1 SGDLS and CDR2 YYNGEE come from the germline V gene. CDR3 length: 15 residues. V dropped 2 bases and J dropped 6 bases, with 18 bases sitting between them. In DNA form, the CDR3 reads TGTGCCAGCAGCGTCTCGGAGGTTTCGTCGTCCGAGCAGTACTTC. It is translated as CASSVSEVSSSEQYF.

This rearrangement joins TRBV6-1 to TRBJ1-2; 9 positions agree with TRBD1. The CDR3 is 16 residues long. V dropped 2 bases and J dropped 1; count of bases not matched to a gene: 5. CDR1 is MNHNS and CDR2 is SASEGT in the germline V gene. The DNA for the CDR3 is TGTGCCAGCAGTGAAAAGGGACAGGGCCTTAACTATGGCTACACCTTC. As protein: CASSEKGQGLNYGYTF.

The chain has TRBV18 and TRBJ1-2; 9 bases map to TRBD1. The CDR3 runs 13 residues. J gave up 7 bases and V 3 bases, and 3 bases lay outside the gene matches. The germline gives CDR1 KGHSH, CDR2 LQKENI. CDR3 sequence: CASSPDRGFGYTF. The CDR3 bases are TGTGCCAGCTCACCCGACAGGGGGTTTGGCTACACCTTC. The full variable domain, in which reference TRBV18 and TRBJ1-2 provide the parts outside the CDR3, is NAGVMQNPRHLVRRRGQEARLRCSPMKGHSHVYWYRQLPEEGLKFMVYLQKENIIDESGMPKERFSAEFPKEGPSILRIQQVVRGDSAAYFCASSPDRGFGYTFGSGTRLTVV.

The CDR3 DNA reads TGTGCCAGCAGTCCCCTCAAGGGGACAGTGAATTCACCCCTCCACTTT. Translating it yields CASSPLKGTVNSPLHF. The chain uses TRBV28 and TRBJ1-6; 7 nucleotides line up with TRBD1. From germline, CDR1 is MDHEN and CDR2 SYDVKM. Trimming cost V 5 bases and J 7 bases; bases outside gene matches: 11. This CDR3 spans 16 amino acids.

The chain joins TRBV7-9 to TRBJ2-3, with D tentatively TRBD1 (5 bases). The germline V and J ends were trimmed by 1 base and 2 bases, with 13 bases remaining between them. Germline CDR1 SEHNR, CDR2 FQNEAQ (reference sequence). The CDR3 has 16 residues. CDR3 bases: TGTGCCAGCAGCTTAGAGTACGACAGAAACACAGATACGCAGTATTTT. This encodes CASSLEYDRNTDTQYF.

The chain has TRBV5-1 and TRBJ1-4; 7 positions match TRBD1. The CDR3 is 14 amino acids. J lost 7 bases, V lost 0 bases, and 3 bases had no gene match. Germline V gives CDR1 SGHRS, CDR2 YFSETQ. The DNA of the CDR3 is TGCGCCAGCAGCTTGGAGGACAGGAGTGAAAAACTGTTTTTT. Translating it yields CASSLEDRSEKLFF.

The chain uses TRBV6-5 and TRBJ1-2, with D tentatively TRBD1 (6 bases). This CDR3 has 14 amino acids. Germline CDR1 MNHEY, CDR2 SVGAGI. V shed 6 bases and J shed 7 bases, with 18 bases lying between them. CDR3 sequence (DNA): TGTGCCAGCAGACTCTCGGGGGGCTCAAGTGGCTACACCTTC. This encodes CASRLSGGSSGYTF.

The chain joins TRBV4-1 to TRBJ1-6, with D possibly being TRBD1 (5 bases). V lost 1 base and J 7 bases, leaving 20 bases between the germline ends. The CDR3 runs 18 residues. CDR1 MGHRA and CDR2 YSYEKL come from the germline V gene. The CDR3 spells CASSQAAPIGQMNSPLHF. CDR3 nucleotides: TGCGCCAGCAGCCAAGCGGCTCCGATTGGACAAATGAATTCACCCCTCCACTTT.

CDR3 protein: CASLGGQGTDTQYF. The CDR3 region has the DNA TGTGCCAGCCTAGGGGGACAGGGAACAGATACGCAGTATTTT. The chain employs TRBV2 and TRBJ2-3; 9 positions agree with TRBD1. This CDR3 has 14 amino acids. V dropped 8 bases and J dropped 3; count of bases not matched to a gene: 6. CDR1 is SNHLY and CDR2 is FYNNEI in the germline V gene.

This sequence joins TRBV6-5 and TRBJ1-1; the D gene is possibly TRBD1 (6 bases). The V end lost 6 bases, the J end lost 1 base, and 12 bases lay between the germline ends. The CDR3 sequence is 14 residues long. CDR1 and CDR2 (germline): MNHEY, SVGAGI. CDR3 sequence: CASRPGRGNTEAFF. The DNA of the CDR3 is TGTGCCAGCAGGCCGGGCAGGGGGAACACTGAAGCTTTCTTT.

There are a few counts of this clone. The chain combines TRBV10-3 with TRBJ1-1, with D maybe TRBD1 (5 bases). The V end lost 4 bases, the J end lost 1 base, and 10 bases lay between the germline ends. Germline V gives CDR1 ENHRY, CDR2 SYGVKD. CDR3 size: 14 residues. CDR3 sequence: CAISGGLPNTEAFF. CDR3 sequence (DNA): TGTGCCATCAGTGGGGGACTTCCGAACACTGAAGCTTTCTTT.

This chain connects TRBV28 to TRBJ1-1, with 11 bases matching TRBD1. The CDR3 sequence is 14 residues long. Trimming removed 6 bases from V and 9 bases from J; junction bases left unmatched: 9. Germline loops: CDR1 MDHEN, CDR2 SYDVKM. The CDR3 sequence: CASSRPGTGGKAFF. The CDR3 nucleotides are TGTGCCAGCAGCCGGCCTGGGACAGGGGGAAAAGCTTTCTTT.

V gene TRBV6-5 combines with J gene TRBJ1-2, with D unclear. The CDR3 totals 13 residues. Trimming removed 2 bases from V and 8 bases from J, with 12 bases in between. Germline CDR1 reads MNHEY; CDR2 reads SVGAGI. CDR3 protein: CASSYRRVSGYTF. CDR3 nucleotide sequence: TGTGCCAGCAGTTACAGGCGGGTATCCGGCTACACCTTC.

This clone was detected only once. The chain employs TRBV29-1 and TRBJ2-1; the D gene is possibly TRBD1 (6 bases). The CDR3 spans 14 residues. CDR1 SQVTM and CDR2 ANQGSEA come from the germline V gene. Trimming took 7 bases from V and 7 from J, leaving 20 bases between them. The CDR3 loop reads CSAVDTGTNNEQFF. The CDR3, as DNA: TGCAGCGCCGTTGATACCGGGACAAATAATGAGCAGTTCTTC.

About this clone itself: A read error may account for a junction end that differs from germline. J is TRBJ2-1 and V is TRBV7-7, with no clear D. The germline gives CDR1 SSHAT, CDR2 FNYEAQ (reference sequence). This CDR3 has 13 residues. CDR3 protein: CASSLPGHNEQFF. Written as DNA, the CDR3 is TGTGCTAGCAGCTTACCGGGTCACAATGAGCAGTTCTTC. Combining the CDR3 with reference TRBV7-7 and TRBJ2-1 gives the whole variable domain GAGVSQSPRYKVTKRGQDVTLRCDPISSHATLYWYQQALGQGPEFLTYFNYEAQPDKSGLPSDRFSAERPEGSISTLTIQRTEQRDSAMYRCASSLPGHNEQFFGPGTRLTVL.

V usage is TRBV7-8 and J usage is TRBJ2-3; D perhaps matches TRBD2 (7 bases). Looked up from germline, CDR1 is SGHVS and CDR2 is FQNEAQ. There are 13 residues in the CDR3. Trimming left V 10 bases short and J 0 bases short, with 11 bases between. The DNA for the CDR3 is TGTGCCAACGCGGGGGCTAGCACAGATACGCAGTATTTT. The encoded protein is CANAGASTDTQYF.

This clone was seen a single time. The rearrangement joins TRBV2 to TRBJ2-1; 11 bases match TRBD2. Trimming took 9 bases from V and 2 from J; bases not matched to a gene: 9. This CDR3 is built from 16 residues. Per the germline V gene, CDR1 is SNHLY and CDR2 is FYNNEI. The CDR3 loop reads CASGTSGPTAYNEQFF. The CDR3, as DNA: TGTGCCAGTGGGACTAGCGGTCCCACGGCCTACAATGAGCAGTTCTTC.